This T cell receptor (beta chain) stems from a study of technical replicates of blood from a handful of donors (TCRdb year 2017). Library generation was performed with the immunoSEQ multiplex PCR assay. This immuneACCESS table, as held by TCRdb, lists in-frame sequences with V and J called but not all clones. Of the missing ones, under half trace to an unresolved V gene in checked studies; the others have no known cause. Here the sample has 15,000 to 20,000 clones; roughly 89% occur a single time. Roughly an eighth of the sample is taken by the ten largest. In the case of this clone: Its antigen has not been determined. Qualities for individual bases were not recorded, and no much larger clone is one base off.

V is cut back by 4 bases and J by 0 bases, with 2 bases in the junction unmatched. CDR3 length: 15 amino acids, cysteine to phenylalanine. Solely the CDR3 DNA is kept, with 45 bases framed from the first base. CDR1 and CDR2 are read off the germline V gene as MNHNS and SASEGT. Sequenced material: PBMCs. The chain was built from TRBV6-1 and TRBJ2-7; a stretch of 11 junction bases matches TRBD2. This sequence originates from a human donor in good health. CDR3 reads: CASSGGTSGSYEQYF. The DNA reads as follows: TGTGCCAGCAGTGGTGGGACTAGCGGCTCCTACGAGCAGTACTTC.